This T cell receptor beta chain was identified in a study of T cells after yellow fever vaccination. General study results and limits: Highly abundant clonotypes carried over from the bulk population could end up in FACS-sorted repertoires as contaminants.

TCRdb passed the 5' RACE reads through MiXCR, listing each CDR3 protein once. This sample has roughly 400,000 distinct CDR3 sequences; around a sixth occur once, and the top ten carry about 18%. This clonotype appeared a single time. Its specificity is not known. Germline CDR1 and CDR2: KGHDR and SFDVKD. This CDR3 has 15 residues. The V and J ends lost 6 bases and 4 bases, in that order; junction bases with no gene match: 7. The chain carries TRBV24-1 and TRBJ2-1; 8 nucleotides agree with TRBD2. This TCR was recovered from a man aged 18 to 30 who received the YFV17D yellow fever vaccine. Specimen: PBMCs, collected before the yellow fever booster vaccination. The CDR3 loop is CATSPRGGLYNEQFF. As DNA, the CDR3 is TGTGCCACCAGTCCCCGCGGGGGGCTATACAATGAGCAGTTCTTC.